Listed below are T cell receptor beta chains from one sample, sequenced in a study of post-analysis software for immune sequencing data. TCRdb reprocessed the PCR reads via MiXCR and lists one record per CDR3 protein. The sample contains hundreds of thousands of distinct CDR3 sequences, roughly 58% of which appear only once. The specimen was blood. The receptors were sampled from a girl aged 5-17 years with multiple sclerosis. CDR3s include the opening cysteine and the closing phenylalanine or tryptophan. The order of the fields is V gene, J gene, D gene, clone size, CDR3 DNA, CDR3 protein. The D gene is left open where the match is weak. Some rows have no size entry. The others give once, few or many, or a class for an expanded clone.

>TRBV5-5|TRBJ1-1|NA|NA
TGTGCCAGCAGCGCGGTCCAGGGGAACACTGAAGCTTTCTTT
CASSAVQGNTEAFF
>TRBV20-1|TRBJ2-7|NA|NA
TGCAGTGTGTTGGAGGACGCCTACGAGCAGTACTTC
CSVLEDAYEQYF
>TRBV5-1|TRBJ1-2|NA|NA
TGCGCCAGCAGCTCACTAGACAGCCTCTATGGCTACACCTTC
CASSSLDSLYGYTF
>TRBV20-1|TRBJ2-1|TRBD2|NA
TGCAGTGCTAGAGATCCGGGACGAGCGGGAGGGCGGAGGAATGAGCAGTTCTTC
CSARDPGRAGGRRNEQFF
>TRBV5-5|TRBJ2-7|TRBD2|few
TGTGCCAGCAGCTGGGGGACTAGCGGAACCTACGAGCAGTACTTC
CASSWGTSGTYEQYF
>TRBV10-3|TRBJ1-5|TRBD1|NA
TGTGCCACAGGACAGGGGAACAATCAGCCCCAGCATTTT
CATGQGNNQPQHF
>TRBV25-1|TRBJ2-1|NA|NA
TGTGCCAGCAGTGCTTATTTAGGCTATGAGCAGTTCTTC
CASSAYLGYEQFF
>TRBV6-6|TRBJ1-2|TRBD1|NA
TGTGCCAGCAGTTACGACAGGGGGATTTCCTATGGCTACACCTTC
CASSYDRGISYGYTF
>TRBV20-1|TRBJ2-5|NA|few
TGCAGTGCTAGAGATCAGGGCGGGGAGACCCAGTACTTC
CSARDQGGETQYF
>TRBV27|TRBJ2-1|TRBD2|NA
TGTGCCAGCAGTTTAAGTCTGCGGGAGTATCACAATGAGCAGTTCTTC
CASSLSLREYHNEQFF
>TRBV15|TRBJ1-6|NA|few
TGTGCCACCAGCAGAGGGGATTCACCCCTCCACTTT
CATSRGDSPLHF
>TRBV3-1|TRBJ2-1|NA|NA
TGTGCCAGCAGCCAAGTCCTGACTTATCCTACAAATGAGCAGTTCTTC
CASSQVLTYPTNEQFF
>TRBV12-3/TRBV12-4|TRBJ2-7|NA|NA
TGTGCCAGCAGTTTTGGGGACACACGAATATTTTACGAGCAGTACTTC
CASSFGDTRIFYEQYF
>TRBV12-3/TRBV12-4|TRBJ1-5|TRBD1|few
TGTGCCAGCAGTTTCGACAGGGTTCAGCCCCAGCATTTT
CASSFDRVQPQHF
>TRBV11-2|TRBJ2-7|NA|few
TGTGCCAGCAGCCCTGAGGGGCGTTTCTCCTACGAGCAGTACTTC
CASSPEGRFSYEQYF
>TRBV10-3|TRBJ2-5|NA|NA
TGTGCCATCAGTGAGCACCCCACAGAGACCCAGTACTTC
CAISEHPTETQYF
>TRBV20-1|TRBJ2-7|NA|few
TGCAGTGCTAGAGACCCTCGTCGCGGGCCTTACGAGCAGTACTTC
CSARDPRRGPYEQYF
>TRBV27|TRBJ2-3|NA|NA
TGTGCCAGCGCGCGCCGGGGTCCGGGAGTGAGCACAGATACGCAGTATTTT
CASARRGPGVSTDTQYF
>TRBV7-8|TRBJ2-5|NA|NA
TGTGCCAGCAGCTTTCCCGGGACCCAGTACTTC
CASSFPGTQYF
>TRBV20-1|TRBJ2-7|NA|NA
TGCAGTGCTAGAGAGGACCTCCCCCCGTACGAGCAGTACTTC
CSAREDLPPYEQYF
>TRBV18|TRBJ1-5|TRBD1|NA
TGTGCCAGCTCCCCTAGCCCAGGGGGATATAGCAATCAGCCCCAGCATTTT
CASSPSPGGYSNQPQHF
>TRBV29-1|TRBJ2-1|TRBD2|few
TGCAGCGTCGGGTGGGGACTAGCGGCCTCGGATGAGCAGTTCTTC
CSVGWGLAASDEQFF
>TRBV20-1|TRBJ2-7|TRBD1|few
TGCAGTGCTAGAGGGGGATTAGGGGGCCGTAGCTCCTACGAGCAGTACTTC
CSARGGLGGRSSYEQYF
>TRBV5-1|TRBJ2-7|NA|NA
TGCGCCAGCAGCTTGTATCCCGGGTTCTCCTCCGAGCAGTACTTC
CASSLYPGFSSEQYF
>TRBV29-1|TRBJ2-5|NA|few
TGCAGCGTTGAGGGAGGCGGAAGGGAGACCCAGTACTTC
CSVEGGGRETQYF
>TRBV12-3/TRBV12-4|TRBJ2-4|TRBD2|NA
TGTGCCAGCAGTTCCCGGGAGGACAAAAACATTCAGTACTTC
CASSSREDKNIQYF